Below, 9 T cell receptor beta chains from the same sample are listed, as sequenced in a study of blood T cell repertoires in COVID-19. The data were produced by immunoSEQ multiplex PCR, yet TCRdb's version contains in-frame clones alone and is incomplete. The sample contains about 240,000 clones, approximately 83% of which appear only once. Sequences were obtained from PBMCs or T cells enriched from blood (not recorded which). Receptors were obtained from a woman aged 40 to 49 with acute COVID-19.

The V call is TRBV19, the J call TRBJ2-3; 7 bases are shared with TRBD2. Germline CDR1 LNHDA, CDR2 SQIVND (reference sequence). Trimming removed 4 bases from V and 6 bases from J; junction bases left unmatched: 19. This CDR3 spans 18 amino acids. For the CDR3, the DNA is TGTGCCAGTAGTACTACCCCCAGACTAAGCGGGGTGACGGATACGCAGTATTTT. Translating gives CASSTTPRLSGVTDTQYF. Based on the CDR3 plus reference TRBV19 and TRBJ2-3, the full variable domain is DGGITQSPKYLFRKEGQNVTLSCEQNLNHDAMYWYRQDPGQGLRLIYYSQIVNDFQKGDIAEGYSVSREKKESFPLTVTSAQKNPTAFYLCASSTTPRLSGVTDTQYFGPGTRLTVL.

The table lists this clone with a count of one. CDR3 protein: CASRELGSGELFF. DNA of the CDR3: TGTGCCAGCAGGGAACTAGGCTCCGGGGAGCTGTTTTTT. This chain joins TRBV25-1 and TRBJ2-2; weak D call: TRBD2 (5 bases). Germline CDR1 is MGHDK and CDR2 is SYGVNS. The CDR3 is 13 residues long. V lost 6 bases and J lost 6, with 11 bases in between.

The chain combines TRBV9 with TRBJ2-1; D remains unclear. The CDR3 loop spans 16 amino acids. Germline V lookup: CDR1 SGDLS, CDR2 YYNGEE. The V end was cut by 0 bases, the J end by 0 bases, with 10 bases between. DNA for the CDR3: TGTGCCAGCAGCGTAGGGAGTGATAGCTCCTACAATGAGCAGTTCTTC. Translated: CASSVGSDSSYNEQFF.

The chain links TRBV6-5 to TRBJ2-2; 9 bases map to TRBD1. The junction had 2 bases not matched to a gene; V was cut back by 5 bases and J by 1 base. The CDR3 consists of 15 residues. Looked up from germline, CDR1 is MNHEY and CDR2 is SVGAGI. CDR3 in DNA: TGTGCCAGCAGTCTGGACAGGGGGAACACCGGGGAGCTGTTTTTT. As protein: CASSLDRGNTGELFF.

V usage is TRBV7-9 and J usage is TRBJ2-7; 8 bases fit TRBD2. V was clipped by 5 bases and J by 4 bases; unmatched bases: 13. There are 16 residues in the CDR3. The germline V gene has CDR1 SEHNR and CDR2 FQNEAQ (reference sequence). The CDR3 DNA reads as TGTGCCAGCAGCCCCTTAATCGCGGGAGGCCAATACGAGCAGTACTTC. Encoded protein: CASSPLIAGGQYEQYF.

The gene calls are TRBV4-1 and TRBJ1-1, with D unclear. Germline V gene data show CDR1 as MGHRA and CDR2 as YSYEKL. This CDR3 contains 15 residues. V was trimmed by 1 base and J by 0 bases, leaving 9 bases between them. As DNA, the CDR3 is TGCGCCAGCAGCCAAGTTACAGACATGAACACTGAAGCTTTCTTT. Amino acids: CASSQVTDMNTEAFF.

V is TRBV7-6 and J is TRBJ2-7; unclear D gene. Trimming cost V 1 base and J 9 bases, with 13 bases left between them. This CDR3 spans 13 amino acids. Germline V gene data show CDR1 as SGHVS and CDR2 as FNYEAQ. CDR3 sequence (DNA): TGTGCCAGCAGCTTAGGGGTCCATTCGGGGCAGTACTTC. The encoded protein is CASSLGVHSGQYF.

This clone came up once. This chain links TRBV19 with TRBJ1-2; TRBD1 is a possible D gene (5 bases). The germline CDR1 and CDR2 sequences are LNHDA and SQIVND (reference sequence). V lost 10 bases and J 3 bases, leaving 18 bases between the germline ends. The CDR3 runs 14 residues. This chain's CDR3 is CATMMQGGDYGYTF. The CDR3 region has the DNA TGTGCCACAATGATGCAGGGTGGGGACTATGGCTACACCTTC.

This clone was counted only a few times. The chain has TRBV2 and TRBJ1-5, with a possible D match to TRBD1 (6 bases). Germline CDR1 is SNHLY and CDR2 is FYNNEI. V was shortened by 6 bases and J by 6 bases, with 18 bases between the two germline ends. There are 15 residues in the CDR3. The CDR3 DNA reads TGTGCCAGCAGACCCAACAGGGTAGTAGGTCAGCCCCAGCATTTT. It is translated as CASRPNRVVGQPQHF.